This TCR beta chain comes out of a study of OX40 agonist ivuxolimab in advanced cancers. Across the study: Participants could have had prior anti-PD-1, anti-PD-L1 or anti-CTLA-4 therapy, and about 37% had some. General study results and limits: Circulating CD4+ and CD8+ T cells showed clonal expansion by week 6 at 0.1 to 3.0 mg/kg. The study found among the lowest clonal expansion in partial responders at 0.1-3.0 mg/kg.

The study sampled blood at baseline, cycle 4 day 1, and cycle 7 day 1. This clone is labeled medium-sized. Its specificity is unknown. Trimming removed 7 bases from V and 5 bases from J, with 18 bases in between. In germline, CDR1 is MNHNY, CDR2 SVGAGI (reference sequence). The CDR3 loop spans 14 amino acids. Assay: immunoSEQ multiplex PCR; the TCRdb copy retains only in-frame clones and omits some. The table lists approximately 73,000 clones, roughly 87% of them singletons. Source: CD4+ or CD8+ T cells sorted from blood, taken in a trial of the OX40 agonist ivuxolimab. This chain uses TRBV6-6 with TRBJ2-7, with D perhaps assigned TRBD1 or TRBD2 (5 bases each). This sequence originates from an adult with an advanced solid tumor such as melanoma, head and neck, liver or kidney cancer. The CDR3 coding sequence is TGTGCCAGCAAAATTACAGGCGGGCCCAACGAGCAGTACTTC. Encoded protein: CASKITGGPNEQYF.